This T cell receptor beta chain was captured by sequencing in a study of low-dose radiotherapy and immunotherapy resistance in tumors. Study context: Doses of 0.5 Gy per fraction every 2 weeks, totaling 6.5 Gy, went to Cohort 1.

The V gene lost 0 bases and the J gene lost 2 bases, with 7 bases spanning the gap. CDR1 and CDR2 from the germline V gene are MGHRA and YSYEKL. The CDR3 is 14 residues long. This clonotype was seen at least ten times. Alpha and beta chains were covered, as first-strand cDNA relied on TRAV- and TRBV-specific primers. Amplification of TCRs used a constant-region primer and V-primer adapter for about 20 PCR cycles. TCRdb fed the reads into MiXCR, producing one record per CDR3 protein. The repertoire holds tens of thousands of distinct CDR3 sequences, with roughly a sixth as singletons. As to time point: before trial treatment.

This TCR came from a male donor with prostate cancer. The gene calls are TRBV4-1 and TRBJ1-1, with D uncertain. This specimen consisted of PBMCs, obtained before treatment. The CDR3 DNA reads TGCGCCAGCAGCCAAGATCGGGGAAACACTGAAGCTTTCTTT. Its protein is CASSQDRGNTEAFF.